One and the same sample provided the 27 T cell receptor beta chains below, sequenced in a study of cytomegalovirus exposure and HLA in healthy donors. Both 60 Vbeta primers and 13 Jbeta primers went into the PCR. Assay used: immunoSEQ multiplex PCR; TCRdb lists only in-frame clones, some missing. The repertoire consists of 150,000 to 200,000 clones, with about 85% occurring once and the leading ten covering about 2%. The sample consisted of PBMCs. The origin of the receptors is a young man in good health and CMV-seropositive.

The chain employs TRBV5-4 and TRBJ2-3; D is perhaps TRBD1 (6 bases). Trimming removed 4 bases from V and 0 bases from J, with 15 bases in between. CDR3 length: 16 residues. Germline V CDR1 and CDR2: SGHNT, YYREEE (reference sequence). CDR3 protein: CASSVGTTSSTDTQYF. The CDR3 DNA follows: TGTGCCAGCAGCGTGGGGACAACCTCTAGCACAGATACGCAGTATTTT.

The chain is built from TRBV2 and TRBJ2-1; 8 nucleotides match TRBD1. Trimming at V came to 1 base and at J to 1 base, leaving 0 bases not matched to a gene. The CDR3 loop spans 15 amino acids. The germline V gene encodes CDR1 SNHLY and CDR2 FYNNEI. The CDR3 is CASSEGDRSYNEQFF. The CDR3 nucleotides read TGTGCCAGCAGTGAAGGGGACAGGTCCTACAATGAGCAGTTCTTC.

The gene calls are TRBV4-3 and TRBJ1-6, with TRBD1 matching 7 bases. V lost 1 base to trimming and J lost 9 bases; unmatched junction nucleotides: 9. Looked up from germline, CDR1 is LGHNA and CDR2 is YSLEER. This CDR3 has 16 residues. CDR3 amino acids: CASSQAWTGKGSPLHF. Here the CDR3 DNA reads TGCGCCAGCAGCCAAGCTTGGACAGGCAAAGGTTCACCCCTCCACTTT.

The sample holds one count of this clone. V gene TRBV11-2 combines with J gene TRBJ2-1; weak D call: TRBD2 (6 bases). Germline assignment: CDR1 SGHAT and CDR2 FQNNGV. V lost 4 bases and J 4 bases, leaving 14 bases between the germline ends. CDR3 length equals 15 residues. The DNA of the CDR3 is TGTGCCAGCAGCTCCAACCGGGGGACGTACAATGAGCAGTTCTTC. Amino acids: CASSSNRGTYNEQFF.

V is TRBV6-5 and J is TRBJ2-1, with 7 bases identical to TRBD1. Germline assignment: CDR1 MNHEY and CDR2 SVGAGI. CDR3 length: 15 residues. After removal of 2 bases from V and 5 bases from J, the junction contained 6 bases not matched to a gene. The CDR3 sequence is CASSYNYRGNNEQFF. Written as DNA, the CDR3 is TGTGCCAGCAGTTACAATTACAGGGGAAACAATGAGCAGTTCTTC.

This chain links TRBV6-5 with TRBJ2-1, with D possibly TRBD2 on 5 matching bases. This CDR3 region has 15 residues. The V and J ends lost 6 bases and 4 bases respectively, with 16 bases between them. CDR1 is MNHEY and CDR2 is SVGAGI in the germline V gene. The CDR3 coding sequence is TGTGCCAGCAGGGTTACGTGGGGAGAATACAATGAGCAGTTCTTC. Its translation: CASRVTWGEYNEQFF.

The CDR3 loop reads CASSFGLSEQFF. The CDR3 DNA follows: TGTGCCAGCAGCTTCGGACTGAGTGAGCAGTTCTTC. This rearrangement joins TRBV7-2 to TRBJ2-1, with D maybe TRBD2 (5 bases). CDR3 length equals 12 residues. Deletions cut 3 bases from V and 9 bases from J, with 9 bases between. Germline V gene lookup returns CDR1 SGHTA and CDR2 FQGNSA.

The CDR3 sequence is CASSRNPGDTEAFF. The CDR3 region has the DNA TGCGCCAGCAGCCGGAACCCGGGGGACACTGAAGCTTTCTTT. The chain recombines TRBV4-3 with TRBJ1-1, with D tentatively TRBD1 (5 bases). There are 14 residues in the CDR3. Germline CDR1 LGHNA, CDR2 YSLEER. V was cut by 4 bases and J by 3 bases, with 12 bases left in between.

This clone was seen a handful of times. This rearrangement joins TRBV25-1 to TRBJ1-2, with 9 bases aligning to TRBD1. V shed 3 bases, J shed 12 bases, and the junction held 5 bases outside the gene matches. The CDR3 has 12 amino acids. Germline CDR1 is MGHDK and CDR2 is SYGVNS. The CDR3 loop reads CASSDTGGDHTF. Written as DNA, the CDR3 is TGTGCCAGCAGTGACACAGGGGGCGATCACACCTTC.

This chain uses TRBV5-1 with TRBJ2-5, with TRBD1 as a possible D gene (6 bases). Trimming removed 4 bases from V and 1 base from J, with 14 bases in between. Germline V gene data show CDR1 as SGHRS and CDR2 as YFSETQ. The CDR3 is 15 amino acids. This CDR3 is CASSLTGRAQETQYF. The DNA of the CDR3 is TGCGCCAGCAGCCTAACAGGGAGAGCCCAAGAGACCCAGTACTTC.

CDR3 DNA: TGTGCCAGCAGCCAAGAATTAGCGGGGGGGCCAAGGGTAGAGACCCAGTACTTC. It specifies CASSQELAGGPRVETQYF. The chain has TRBV4-2 and TRBJ2-5; 11 nucleotides line up with TRBD2. Germline CDR1 and CDR2: LGHNA and YNFKEQ. This CDR3 region has 18 residues. The ends lost 0 bases at V and 4 bases at J; junction bases unmatched: 10.

The chain joins TRBV23-1 to TRBJ2-5; TRBD1 matches 7 bases. TRBV23-1 is annotated as an ORF whose role is uncertain. The CDR3 spans 16 residues. Losses at the gene ends were 7 bases for V and 3 bases for J; bases not matched to a gene: 14. This chain's CDR3 is CASKKLRQGVEETQYF. DNA of the CDR3: TGCGCCAGCAAAAAACTACGGCAGGGGGTTGAAGAGACCCAGTACTTC.

The chain couples TRBV29-1 to TRBJ2-2; D not resolved. Trimming cost V 0 bases and J 6 bases, with 5 bases left between them. CDR3 length equals 12 residues. Germline assignment: CDR1 SQVTM and CDR2 ANQGSEA. The CDR3 DNA sequence: TGCAGCGTTGAAGATCGTTCCGGGGAGCTGTTTTTT. Translating it yields CSVEDRSGELFF.

The chain uses TRBV5-1 and TRBJ2-5, with 10 bases lining up with TRBD2. CDR1 is SGHRS and CDR2 is YFSETQ in the germline V gene. Trimming cost V 4 bases and J 3 bases; bases outside gene matches: 3. This CDR3 region has 14 residues. CDR3 protein: CASSRLAGEETQYF. CDR3 DNA sequence: TGCGCCAGCAGCCGACTAGCGGGTGAAGAGACCCAGTACTTC. The variable domain in full, completed from reference TRBV5-1 and TRBJ2-5, reads KAGVTQTPRYLIKTRGQQVTLSCSPISGHRSVSWYQQTPGQGLQFLFEYFSETQRNKGNFPGRFSGRQFSNSRSEMNVSTLELGDSALYLCASSRLAGEETQYFGPGTRLLVL.

V usage is TRBV5-1 and J usage is TRBJ2-3; 7 bases fit TRBD2. CDR3 length: 15 amino acids. From germline, CDR1 is SGHRS and CDR2 YFSETQ. With V trimmed by 3 bases and J by 0 bases, 4 bases remained unmatched. The chain's CDR3 is CASSYGTMSTDTQYF. Written as DNA, the CDR3 is TGCGCCAGCAGCTACGGGACTATGAGCACAGATACGCAGTATTTT.

J is TRBJ1-3 and V is TRBV5-4; the D is unclear. V was pared by 0 bases and J by 0 bases, with 10 bases between. The CDR3 has 16 amino acids. Germline lookup yields CDR1 SGHNT and CDR2 YYREEE (reference sequence). The CDR3 region is CASSLAQSRSGNTIYF. CDR3 nucleotide sequence: TGTGCCAGCAGCTTGGCACAGAGCCGCTCTGGAAACACCATATATTTT.

This clone appeared a single time. In DNA form, the CDR3 reads TGTGCCAGTAGTATAGATCTCGGTGGTCCCTACGAGCAGTACTTC. Amino acid sequence: CASSIDLGGPYEQYF. The genes are TRBV19 and TRBJ2-7, with D hard to call. V was pared by 0 bases and J by 2 bases, with 11 bases between. CDR1 and CDR2 (germline): LNHDA, SQIVND (reference sequence). CDR3 length equals 15 residues.

The chain uses TRBV6-5 and TRBJ2-7, with D hard to call. Germline assignment: CDR1 MNHEY and CDR2 SVGAGI. This CDR3 has 14 amino acids. Trimming stripped 0 bases from V and 3 bases from J, with 9 bases between. The CDR3 DNA reads TGTGCCAGCAGTTACTCCAGGATCAACTACGAGCAGTACTTC. Its translation is CASSYSRINYEQYF.

The chain joins TRBV27 to TRBJ1-6, with 7 bases fitting TRBD1. With V trimmed by 6 bases and J by 4 bases, 6 bases remained unmatched. This CDR3 comprises 15 residues. Germline V lookup: CDR1 MNHEY, CDR2 SMNVEV (reference sequence). CDR3 protein: CASRSGGPYNSPLHF. The CDR3 coding sequence is TGTGCCAGCAGGTCAGGGGGGCCTTATAATTCACCCCTCCACTTT.

The chain couples TRBV4-3 to TRBJ2-5, with 7 bases matching TRBD2. The V segment lost 4 bases and the J segment 3 bases; nucleotides outside the gene matches: 11. The CDR3 consists of 16 residues. From germline, CDR1 is LGHNA and CDR2 YSLEER. CDR3 protein: CASSLGVAGLKETQYF. The DNA of the CDR3 is TGCGCCAGCAGCCTCGGGGTAGCGGGCCTAAAAGAGACCCAGTACTTC.

This clone showed up just once. The rearrangement joins TRBV18 to TRBJ2-5; TRBD2 is a possible D gene (6 bases). The V gene's germline CDR1 is KGHSH and CDR2 LQKENI. The CDR3 has 15 residues. Trimming removed 2 bases from V and 5 bases from J, with 15 bases in between. Here the CDR3 DNA reads TGTGCCAGCTCACCAAACTCACTGGCGGGGGAGACCCAGTACTTC. It yields the protein CASSPNSLAGETQYF. Filled out from reference TRBV18 and TRBJ2-5, the complete variable domain reads NAGVMQNPRHLVRRRGQEARLRCSPMKGHSHVYWYRQLPEEGLKFMVYLQKENIIDESGMPKERFSAEFPKEGPSILRIQQVVRGDSAAYFCASSPNSLAGETQYFGPGTRLLVL.

The chain employs TRBV7-2 and TRBJ2-3; 9 nucleotides match TRBD1. This CDR3 region has 16 residues. V lost 0 bases and J lost 4; bases outside the gene matches: 5. Germline V lookup: CDR1 SGHTA, CDR2 FQGNSA. DNA of the CDR3: TGTGCCAGCAGCTTAGCTGGGACAGGGATCGCAGATACGCAGTATTTT. Its protein product is CASSLAGTGIADTQYF.

This sequence joins TRBV4-3 and TRBJ1-6; perhaps TRBD1 as D (5 bases). Germline V gene lookup returns CDR1 LGHNA and CDR2 YSLEER. V lost 8 bases, J lost 2 bases, and 10 bases lay in between. CDR3 length: 14 residues. The CDR3 DNA reads as TGCGCCAGCTCGCAGGACACCTATAATTCACCCCTCCACTTT. This translates into CASSQDTYNSPLHF.

The table lists this clone with a few counts. The rearrangement joins TRBV5-6 to TRBJ1-2, with D possibly matching TRBD1 (5 bases). Trimming removed 5 bases at V and 6 bases at J, with 11 bases between. Germline assignment: CDR1 SGHDT and CDR2 YYEEEE. The CDR3 has 12 residues. CDR3 bases: TGTGCCAGCAGTTATGGGGCGGATGGCTACACCTTC. It encodes CASSYGADGYTF.

This chain connects TRBV6-5 to TRBJ2-7; no definite D call. Germline values: CDR1 MNHEY, CDR2 SVGAGI. Between the trimmed V and J ends, which lost 6 bases and 5 bases, there was a span of 14 bases. The CDR3 is 13 amino acids. For the CDR3, the DNA is TGTGCCAGCAGGCTGGGCCGGTCAAACGAGCAGTACTTC. Translation gives CASRLGRSNEQYF.

The V call is TRBV4-3, the J call TRBJ1-2; TRBD1 aligns across 8 bases. In germline, CDR1 is LGHNA, CDR2 YSLEER. The V gene end was trimmed by 1 base and the J gene end by 6 bases; junction bases not matched to a gene: 10. CDR3 length: 16 residues. CDR3 loop: CASSQGGQAVVHGYTF. DNA of the CDR3: TGCGCCAGCAGCCAAGGGGGACAGGCAGTAGTACATGGCTACACCTTC.

This clone has just one count. The rearrangement links TRBV5-1 to TRBJ1-1, with 7 bases identical to TRBD1. The CDR3 contains 15 residues. Trimming removed 3 bases from V and 3 bases from J; junction bases left unmatched: 8. Germline V lookup: CDR1 SGHRS, CDR2 YFSETQ. The CDR3 DNA sequence: TGCGCCAGCAGCTCGGACAGGTCCGATTACACTGAAGCTTTCTTT. Protein sequence: CASSSDRSDYTEAFF.